This T cell receptor (beta chain) was recovered during a study of technical replicates of blood from a handful of donors. Some clones are missing from TCRdb's copy, which holds only in-frame ones; the method was immunoSEQ multiplex PCR. The table records some 11,000 clones, 79% of them present only once. Between the trimmed V and J ends, which lost 6 bases and 2 bases, there was a span of 13 bases. The V gene's germline CDR1 is SGHTA and CDR2 FQGNSA. The CDR3 has 14 amino acids. The sequence came from a human donor in good health. The chain uses TRBV7-2 and TRBJ2-5, with a weak D call TRBD2 (6 bases). Input material: PBMCs. As DNA, the CDR3 is TGTGCCAGCAGTCGAGGGACTTTTCAAGAGACCCAGTACTTC. Protein product: CASSRGTFQETQYF.